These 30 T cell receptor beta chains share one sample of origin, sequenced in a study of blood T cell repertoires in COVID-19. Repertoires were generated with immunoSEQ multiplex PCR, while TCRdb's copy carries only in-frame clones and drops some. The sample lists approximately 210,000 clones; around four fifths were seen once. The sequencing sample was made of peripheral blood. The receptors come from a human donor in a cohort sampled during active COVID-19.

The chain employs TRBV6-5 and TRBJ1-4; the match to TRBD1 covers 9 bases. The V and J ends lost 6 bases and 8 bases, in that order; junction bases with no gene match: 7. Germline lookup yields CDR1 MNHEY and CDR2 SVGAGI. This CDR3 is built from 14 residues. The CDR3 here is CASSMDRGGEKLFF. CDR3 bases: TGTGCCAGCAGCATGGACAGGGGCGGCGAAAAACTGTTTTTT.

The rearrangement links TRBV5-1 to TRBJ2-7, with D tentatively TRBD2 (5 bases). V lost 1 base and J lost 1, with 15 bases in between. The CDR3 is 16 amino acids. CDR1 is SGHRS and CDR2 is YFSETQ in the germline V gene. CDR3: CASSLIGLGGSYEQYF. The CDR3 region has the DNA TGCGCCAGCAGCTTGATTGGGCTAGGAGGATCCTACGAGCAGTACTTC.

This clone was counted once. In DNA form, the CDR3 reads TGTGCCAGTAGTGGGACATCGGGAGGGCGAGGCGATGAGCAGTTCTTC. Its translation is CASSGTSGGRGDEQFF. The J gene is TRBJ2-1, the V gene TRBV19; 8 bases map to TRBD2. Per the germline V gene, CDR1 is LNHDA and CDR2 is SQIVND (reference sequence). V was pared by 5 bases and J by 8 bases, with 14 bases of the junction left unmatched. The CDR3 covers 16 residues.

The CDR3 spells CASCGPPKETQYF. The CDR3, as DNA: TGTGCCAGTTGCGGCCCGCCGAAAGAGACCCAGTACTTC. The chain is built from TRBV19 and TRBJ2-5; D remains ambiguous. The CDR3 has 13 amino acids. Trimming shortened V by 8 bases and J by 3 bases, and 13 bases separated the two germline ends. Germline V lookup: CDR1 LNHDA, CDR2 SQIVND (reference sequence). Complete variable domain (other parts from reference TRBV19 and TRBJ2-5): DGGITQSPKYLFRKEGQNVTLSCEQNLNHDAMYWYRQDPGQGLRLIYYSQIVNDFQKGDIAEGYSVSREKKESFPLTVTSAQKNPTAFYLCASCGPPKETQYFGPGTRLLVL.

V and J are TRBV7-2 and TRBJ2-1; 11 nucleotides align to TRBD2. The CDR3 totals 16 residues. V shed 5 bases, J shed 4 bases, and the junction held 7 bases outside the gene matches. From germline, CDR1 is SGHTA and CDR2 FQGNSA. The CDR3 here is CASSTPTSGNYNEQFF. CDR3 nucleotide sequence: TGTGCCAGCAGCACCCCGACTAGCGGGAATTACAATGAGCAGTTCTTC.

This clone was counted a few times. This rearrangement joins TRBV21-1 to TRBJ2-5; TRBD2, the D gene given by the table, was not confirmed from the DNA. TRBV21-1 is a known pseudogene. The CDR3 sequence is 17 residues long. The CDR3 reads CASSKGGPRGGQETQYF. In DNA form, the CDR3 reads TGTGCCAGCAGCAAAGGAGGTCCAAGGGGGGGTCAAGAGACCCAGTACTTC.

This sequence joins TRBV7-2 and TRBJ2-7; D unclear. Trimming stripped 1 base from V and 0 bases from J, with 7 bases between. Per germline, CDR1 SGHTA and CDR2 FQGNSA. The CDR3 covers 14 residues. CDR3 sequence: CASSLGLHSYEQYV. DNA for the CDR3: TGTGCCAGCAGCTTAGGTTTACACTCCTACGAGCAGTACGTC.

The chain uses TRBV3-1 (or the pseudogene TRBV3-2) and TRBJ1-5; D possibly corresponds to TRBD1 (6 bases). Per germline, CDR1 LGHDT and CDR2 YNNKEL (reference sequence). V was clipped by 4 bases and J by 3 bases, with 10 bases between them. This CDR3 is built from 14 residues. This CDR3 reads CASSLRQDNQPQHF. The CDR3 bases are TGTGCCAGCAGCCTTAGACAGGACAATCAGCCCCAGCATTTT.

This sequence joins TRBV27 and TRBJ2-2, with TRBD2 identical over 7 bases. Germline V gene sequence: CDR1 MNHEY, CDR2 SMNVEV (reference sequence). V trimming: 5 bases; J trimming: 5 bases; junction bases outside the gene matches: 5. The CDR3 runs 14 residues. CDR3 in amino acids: CASSGLGGTGELFF. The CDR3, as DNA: TGTGCCAGCAGTGGACTGGGGGGGACCGGGGAGCTGTTTTTT.

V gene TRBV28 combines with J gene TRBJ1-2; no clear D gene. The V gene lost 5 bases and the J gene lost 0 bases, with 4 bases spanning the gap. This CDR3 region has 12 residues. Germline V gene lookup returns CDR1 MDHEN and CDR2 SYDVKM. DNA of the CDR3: TGTGCCAGCAGTGAGGCTAACTATGGCTACACCTTC. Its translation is CASSEANYGYTF.

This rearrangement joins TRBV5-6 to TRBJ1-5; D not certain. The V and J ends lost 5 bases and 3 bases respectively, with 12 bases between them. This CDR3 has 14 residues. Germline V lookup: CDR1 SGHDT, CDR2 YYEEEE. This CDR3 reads CASSLNQNNQPQHF. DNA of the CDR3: TGTGCCAGCAGTCTTAACCAGAACAATCAGCCCCAGCATTTT.

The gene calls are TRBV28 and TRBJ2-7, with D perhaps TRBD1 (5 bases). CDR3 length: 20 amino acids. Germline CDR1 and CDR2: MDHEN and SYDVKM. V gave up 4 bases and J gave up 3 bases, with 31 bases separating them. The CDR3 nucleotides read TGTGCCAGCAGTTCGCCCGTTCGCGGAAGACAGCCCTTGGGGTTCTACGAGCAGTACTTC. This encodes CASSSPVRGRQPLGFYEQYF.

CDR3 nucleotides: TGTGCCACCACCCGGTTCTACAGCGGGGAGCTGTTTTTT. It translates to CATTRFYSGELFF. The chain is built from TRBV15 and TRBJ2-2; D not resolved. The CDR3 runs 13 residues. Trimming removed 7 bases from V and 7 bases from J, with 13 bases in between. CDR1 and CDR2 from the germline V gene are LNHNV and YYDKDF (reference sequence).

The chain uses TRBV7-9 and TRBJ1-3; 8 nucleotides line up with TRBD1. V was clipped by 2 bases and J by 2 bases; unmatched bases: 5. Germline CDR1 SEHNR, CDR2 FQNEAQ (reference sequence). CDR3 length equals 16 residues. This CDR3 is CASSLMDRDAGNTIYF. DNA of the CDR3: TGTGCCAGCAGCTTAATGGACAGGGACGCTGGAAACACCATATATTTT.

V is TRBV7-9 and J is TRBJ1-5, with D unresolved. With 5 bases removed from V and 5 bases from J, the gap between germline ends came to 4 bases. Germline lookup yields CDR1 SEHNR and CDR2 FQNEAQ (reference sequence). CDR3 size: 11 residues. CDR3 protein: CASSPHQPQHF. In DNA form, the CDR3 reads TGTGCCAGCAGCCCTCATCAGCCCCAGCATTTT.

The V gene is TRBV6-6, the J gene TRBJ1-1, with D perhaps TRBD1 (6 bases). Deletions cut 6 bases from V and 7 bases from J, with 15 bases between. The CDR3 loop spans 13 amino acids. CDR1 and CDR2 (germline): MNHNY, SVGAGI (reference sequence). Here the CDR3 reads CASRIEGGSEAFF. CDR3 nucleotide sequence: TGTGCCAGCAGGATTGAGGGGGGGAGTGAAGCTTTCTTT.

CDR3 region: CASARRSGGSWEQYF. CDR3 in DNA: TGCGCCAGCGCTAGACGTTCAGGGGGCAGTTGGGAGCAGTACTTC. The chain carries TRBV5-1 and TRBJ2-7, with 8 bases fitting TRBD1. V was clipped by 7 bases and J by 7 bases; unmatched bases: 16. The CDR3 spans 15 residues. The V gene's germline CDR1 is SGHRS and CDR2 YFSETQ.

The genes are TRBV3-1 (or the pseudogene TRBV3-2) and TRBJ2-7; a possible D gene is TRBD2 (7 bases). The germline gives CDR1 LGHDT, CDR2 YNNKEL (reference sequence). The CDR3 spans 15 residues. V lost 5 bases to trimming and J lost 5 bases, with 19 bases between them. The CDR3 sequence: CASSLPDGGRNEQYF. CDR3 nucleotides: TGTGCCAGCAGCTTACCCGACGGGGGGCGCAACGAGCAGTACTTC.

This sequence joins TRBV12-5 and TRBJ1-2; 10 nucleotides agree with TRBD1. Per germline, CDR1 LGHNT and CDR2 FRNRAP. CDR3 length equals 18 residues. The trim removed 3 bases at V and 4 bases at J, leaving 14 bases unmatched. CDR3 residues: CASGLTYRDRGSSYGYTF. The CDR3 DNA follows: TGTGCTAGTGGTTTAACCTACCGGGACAGGGGCTCTTCCTATGGCTACACCTTC.

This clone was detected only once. The CDR3, as DNA: TGCGCCAGCAGCTCTATGACAGGGAATGATGAGCAGTTCTTC. Protein sequence: CASSSMTGNDEQFF. V gene TRBV5-1 combines with J gene TRBJ2-1; 7 bases are shared with TRBD1. With V trimmed by 3 bases and J by 8 bases, 8 bases remained unmatched. The CDR3 loop spans 14 amino acids. Germline CDR1 reads SGHRS; CDR2 reads YFSETQ.

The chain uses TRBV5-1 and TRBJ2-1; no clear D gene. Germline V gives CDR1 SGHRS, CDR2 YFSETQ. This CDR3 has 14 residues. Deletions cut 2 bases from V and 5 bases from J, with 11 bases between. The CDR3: CASSLQNSNNEQFF. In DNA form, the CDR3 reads TGCGCCAGCAGCTTACAAAATTCAAACAATGAGCAGTTCTTC.

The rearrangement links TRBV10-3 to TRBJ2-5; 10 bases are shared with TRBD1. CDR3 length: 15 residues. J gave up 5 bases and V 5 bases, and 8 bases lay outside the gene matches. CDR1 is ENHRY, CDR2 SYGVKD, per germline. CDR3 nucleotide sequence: TGTGCCATCAGTATCTCCGGGACAGGGGATGAGACCCAGTACTTC. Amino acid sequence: CAISISGTGDETQYF.

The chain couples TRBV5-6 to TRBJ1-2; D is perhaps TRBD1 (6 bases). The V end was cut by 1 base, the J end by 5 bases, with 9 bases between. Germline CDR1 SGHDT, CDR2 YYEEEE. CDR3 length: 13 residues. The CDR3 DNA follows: TGTGCCAGCAGCTTGCCCCAGGGGTATGGCTACACCTTC. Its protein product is CASSLPQGYGYTF.

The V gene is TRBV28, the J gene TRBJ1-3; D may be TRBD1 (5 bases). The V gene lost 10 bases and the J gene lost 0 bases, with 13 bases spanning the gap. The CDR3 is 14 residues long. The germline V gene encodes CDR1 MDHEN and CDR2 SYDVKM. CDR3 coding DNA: TGTGCCACAGGGTTGGATAACTCTGGAAACACCATATATTTT. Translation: CATGLDNSGNTIYF. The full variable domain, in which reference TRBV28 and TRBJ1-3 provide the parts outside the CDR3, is DVKVTQSSRYLVKRTGEKVFLECVQDMDHENMFWYRQDPGLGLRLIYFSYDVKMKEKGDIPEGYSVSREKKERFSLILESASTNQTSMYLCATGLDNSGNTIYFGEGSWLTVV.

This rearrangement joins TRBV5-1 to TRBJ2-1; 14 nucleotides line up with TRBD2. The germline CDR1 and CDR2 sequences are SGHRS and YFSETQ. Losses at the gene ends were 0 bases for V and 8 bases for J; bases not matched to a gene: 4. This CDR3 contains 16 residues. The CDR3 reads CASSLDGTSGSYEQFF. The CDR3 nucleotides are TGCGCCAGCAGCTTGGACGGGACTAGCGGGAGCTATGAGCAGTTCTTC.

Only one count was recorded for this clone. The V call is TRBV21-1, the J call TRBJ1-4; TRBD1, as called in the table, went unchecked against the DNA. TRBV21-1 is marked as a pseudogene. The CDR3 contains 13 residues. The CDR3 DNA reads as TGTGCCAGATGGAGACAGGGAAATGAAAAACTGTTTTTT. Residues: CARWRQGNEKLFF.

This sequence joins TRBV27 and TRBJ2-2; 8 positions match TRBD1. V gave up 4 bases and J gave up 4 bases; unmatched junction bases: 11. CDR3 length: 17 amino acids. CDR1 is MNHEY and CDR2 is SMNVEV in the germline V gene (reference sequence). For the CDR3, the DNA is TGTGCCAGCAGTTCGCCGGCGCAGGGGGCGGTCACCGGGGAGCTGTTTTTT. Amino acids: CASSSPAQGAVTGELFF.

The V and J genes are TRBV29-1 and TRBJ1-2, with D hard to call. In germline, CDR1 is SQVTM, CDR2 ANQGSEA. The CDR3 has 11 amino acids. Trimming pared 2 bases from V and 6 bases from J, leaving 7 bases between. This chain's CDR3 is CSVEQAHGYTF. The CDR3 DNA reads TGCAGCGTTGAACAGGCCCATGGCTACACCTTC.

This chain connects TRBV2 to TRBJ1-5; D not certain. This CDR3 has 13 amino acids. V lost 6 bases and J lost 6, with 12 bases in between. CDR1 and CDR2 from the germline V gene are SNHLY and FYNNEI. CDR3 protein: CASRGEGGQPQHF. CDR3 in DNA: TGTGCCAGCAGAGGAGAGGGAGGTCAGCCCCAGCATTTT.

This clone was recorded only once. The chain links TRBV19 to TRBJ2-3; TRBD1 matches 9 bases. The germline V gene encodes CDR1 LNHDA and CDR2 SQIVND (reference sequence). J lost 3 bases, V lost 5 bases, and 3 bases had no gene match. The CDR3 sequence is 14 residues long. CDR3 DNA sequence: TGTGCCAGTAGTCCAGGACAGGGGACAGATACGCAGTATTTT. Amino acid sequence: CASSPGQGTDTQYF.